This T cell receptor beta chain was sequenced during a study of blood T cell repertoires in COVID-19. Study information: Acute and convalescent COVID-19 samples came from the United States, Italy and Spain. Sources were T cells, B-cell-depleted T cells, or PBMCs; the material itself was cDNA or gDNA.

Original methodology: Reference gene primer amplification in the assay estimated nucleated cell counts. Sequencing was performed with immunoSEQ multiplex PCR; in TCRdb, only in-frame clones are kept and a portion is missing. That table supplies the V and J calls and clone size; D and trimming were determined from the DNA. This table has roughly 90,000 clones, roughly 84% appearing once. The CDR3 is 15 residues long. In germline, CDR1 is SGHTA, CDR2 FQGNSA. The V and J ends lost 10 bases and 0 bases respectively, with 16 bases between them. This TCR came from a human donor in a cohort sampled during active COVID-19. Sequenced input: peripheral blood. V usage is TRBV7-2 and J usage is TRBJ1-3; D is ambiguous. Here the CDR3 reads CATARQSPSGNTIYF. CDR3 sequence (DNA): TGTGCCACCGCGAGGCAGTCGCCCTCTGGAAACACCATATATTTT.